The rows below give T cell receptor beta chains drawn from one sample of a study of blood T cell repertoires in COVID-19. Repertoires were generated with immunoSEQ multiplex PCR, while TCRdb's copy carries only in-frame clones and drops some. The table includes approximately 480,000 clones, around 90% detected once. The sample was PBMCs or T cells enriched from blood (not recorded which). All receptors come from a woman aged 18-29 years who had recovered from COVID-19. CDR3s include the opening cysteine and the closing phenylalanine or tryptophan. Each record gives: J gene, V gene, clone size, D gene, CDR3 DNA, CDR3 protein. A D gene is named only where the DNA matches it firmly. Size values are once, few and many counts, or a class for expanded clones, and some rows have none.

j_call: TRBJ1-2; v_call: TRBV25-1; clone_size: .; d_call: .; cdr3_nt: TGTGCCAGCAGTGAATACAGGGTGGAGGGCTACACCTTC; cdr3_aa: CASSEYRVEGYTF
j_call: TRBJ2-3; v_call: TRBV27; clone_size: .; d_call: .; cdr3_nt: TGTGCCAGCAGCGACCCTCTCAGGCAGGGCGCCCCAGATACGCAGTATTTT; cdr3_aa: CASSDPLRQGAPDTQYF
j_call: TRBJ2-7; v_call: TRBV5-1; clone_size: .; d_call: TRBD1; cdr3_nt: TGCGCCAGCAGCCCTCCAGGGGGCCCCTACGAGCAGTACTTC; cdr3_aa: CASSPPGGPYEQYF
j_call: TRBJ1-3; v_call: TRBV7-8; clone_size: .; d_call: .; cdr3_nt: TGTGCCAGCAGCTTATCCCGAACAGGTTTCCGAAGTGGAAACACCATATATTTT; cdr3_aa: CASSLSRTGFRSGNTIYF
j_call: TRBJ1-5; v_call: TRBV30; clone_size: .; d_call: TRBD1; cdr3_nt: TGTGCCTGGAGTGTACGGATCTCACAGGGGCAGCCCCAGCATTTT; cdr3_aa: CAWSVRISQGQPQHF
j_call: TRBJ1-2; v_call: TRBV7-9; clone_size: .; d_call: .; cdr3_nt: TGTGCCAGCAGCTATACCCCCCAGGCAGGCAGCTACACCTTC; cdr3_aa: CASSYTPQAGSYTF
j_call: TRBJ1-1; v_call: TRBV19; clone_size: few; d_call: TRBD1; cdr3_nt: TGTGCCAGTAGCCCTGGACAGGGCACTGAAGCTTTCTTT; cdr3_aa: CASSPGQGTEAFF
j_call: TRBJ2-1; v_call: TRBV9; clone_size: once; d_call: .; cdr3_nt: TGTGCCAGCAGCGTAGGAAGCGGACAGTCTAGGACCTACAATGAGCAGTTCTTC; cdr3_aa: CASSVGSGQSRTYNEQFF
j_call: TRBJ1-2; v_call: TRBV6-5; clone_size: .; d_call: .; cdr3_nt: TGTGCCACGCACAGGGTACATGGCTACACCTTC; cdr3_aa: CATHRVHGYTF
j_call: TRBJ1-6; v_call: TRBV9; clone_size: once; d_call: TRBD1; cdr3_nt: TGTGCCAGCAGCGCGGGACAGAGCTCCTATAATTCACCCCTCCACTTT; cdr3_aa: CASSAGQSSYNSPLHF
j_call: TRBJ1-2; v_call: TRBV5-4; clone_size: .; d_call: TRBD1; cdr3_nt: TGTGCCAGCAGCTTGGAATCCGCGGACAGGGACGGTGGCTACACCTTC; cdr3_aa: CASSLESADRDGGYTF
j_call: TRBJ1-5; v_call: TRBV19; clone_size: .; d_call: TRBD1; cdr3_nt: TGTGCCAGTAGCCCCCCGGGACAGGGGAATCAGCCCCAGCATTTT; cdr3_aa: CASSPPGQGNQPQHF
j_call: TRBJ1-1; v_call: TRBV11-2; clone_size: .; d_call: .; cdr3_nt: TGTGCCAGCAGCCCGGGGAGGGGGAGTAAGGGGAACACTGAAGCTTTCTTT; cdr3_aa: CASSPGRGSKGNTEAFF
j_call: TRBJ1-1; v_call: TRBV5-4; clone_size: once; d_call: TRBD1; cdr3_nt: TGTGCCAGCAGCCCCAAAACGGGACAGGGGAGCACTGAAGCTTTCTTT; cdr3_aa: CASSPKTGQGSTEAFF
j_call: TRBJ1-1; v_call: TRBV4-1; clone_size: .; d_call: TRBD1; cdr3_nt: TGCGCCAGCAGCCTACAGGGGCTGAACACTGAAGCTTTCTTT; cdr3_aa: CASSLQGLNTEAFF
j_call: TRBJ1-3; v_call: TRBV30; clone_size: .; d_call: .; cdr3_nt: TGTGCCTCGAAGAGGGCTGGAAACACCATATATTTT; cdr3_aa: CASKRAGNTIYF
j_call: TRBJ2-5; v_call: TRBV5-1; clone_size: .; d_call: .; cdr3_nt: TGCGCCAGCAGCTTGGAAGCGGTGCAAGAGACCCAGTACTTC; cdr3_aa: CASSLEAVQETQYF
j_call: TRBJ2-2; v_call: TRBV6-5; clone_size: .; d_call: TRBD2; cdr3_nt: TGTGCCAGCCGACGGGGGGGTACCACCGGGGAGCTGTTTTTT; cdr3_aa: CASRRGGTTGELFF
j_call: TRBJ2-1; v_call: TRBV7-2; clone_size: .; d_call: TRBD2; cdr3_nt: TGTGCCAGCAGCTCCCAATCCAGCGGGGCCATCTACAATGAGCAGTTCTTC; cdr3_aa: CASSSQSSGAIYNEQFF
j_call: TRBJ1-1; v_call: TRBV5-1; clone_size: .; d_call: .; cdr3_nt: TGCGCCAGCAGCTCATCACAGGCTTCGGGTACTGAAGCTTTCTTT; cdr3_aa: CASSSSQASGTEAFF
j_call: TRBJ1-1; v_call: TRBV18; clone_size: .; d_call: TRBD1; cdr3_nt: TGTGCCAGCTCACCATCAGGGGGCGGTGAAGCTTTCTTT; cdr3_aa: CASSPSGGGEAFF
j_call: TRBJ1-5; v_call: TRBV19; clone_size: few; d_call: .; cdr3_nt: TGTGCCAGTAGTGGGGGGGACGGTTGGCCCCAGCATTTT; cdr3_aa: CASSGGDGWPQHF
j_call: TRBJ1-6; v_call: TRBV6-5; clone_size: few; d_call: TRBD1; cdr3_nt: TGTGCCAGCAGTTATTACACAGGGGCCTGGGGGTCACCCCTCCACTTT; cdr3_aa: CASSYYTGAWGSPLHF
j_call: TRBJ1-2; v_call: TRBV10-3; clone_size: .; d_call: TRBD1; cdr3_nt: TGTGCCATCAGAGATTTTGCAGGGGGTGGCTACACCTTC; cdr3_aa: CAIRDFAGGGYTF
j_call: TRBJ1-2; v_call: TRBV5-6; clone_size: few; d_call: TRBD1; cdr3_nt: TGTGCCAGCAGCCTTCGGACAGGGTTGAGTGGCTACACCTTC; cdr3_aa: CASSLRTGLSGYTF
j_call: TRBJ1-5; v_call: TRBV5-1; clone_size: .; d_call: TRBD1; cdr3_nt: TGCGCCAGCAGCCGGGGGGACAGGGGTGATCAGCCCCAGCATTTT; cdr3_aa: CASSRGDRGDQPQHF
j_call: TRBJ1-2; v_call: TRBV7-9; clone_size: .; d_call: TRBD1; cdr3_nt: TGTGCCAGCAGCTCGGACAGGATTGACTATGGCTACACCTTC; cdr3_aa: CASSSDRIDYGYTF
j_call: TRBJ1-5; v_call: TRBV10-3; clone_size: .; d_call: TRBD1; cdr3_nt: TGTGCCATCAGTGACTCGAGAGGGACAGGGAGTGGTCAGCCCCAGCATTTT; cdr3_aa: CAISDSRGTGSGQPQHF
j_call: TRBJ1-1; v_call: TRBV2; clone_size: .; d_call: .; cdr3_nt: TGTGCCAGCAGACAGGGCGGAACTGAAGCTTTCTTT; cdr3_aa: CASRQGGTEAFF
j_call: TRBJ2-7; v_call: TRBV2; clone_size: .; d_call: TRBD1; cdr3_nt: TGTGCCAGCAGAGAGGGGGCATACGAGCAGTACTTC; cdr3_aa: CASREGAYEQYF
j_call: TRBJ2-1; v_call: TRBV27; clone_size: .; d_call: TRBD1; cdr3_nt: TGTGCCAGCAGCGACAGGGGGACTTACAATGAGCAGTTCTTC; cdr3_aa: CASSDRGTYNEQFF
j_call: TRBJ2-2; v_call: TRBV28; clone_size: .; d_call: .; cdr3_nt: TGTGCCAGCAGCCGCGGGACAGTTCTCACCGGGGAGCTGTTTTTT; cdr3_aa: CASSRGTVLTGELFF
j_call: TRBJ2-7; v_call: TRBV5-1; clone_size: .; d_call: .; cdr3_nt: TGCGCCAGCAGCTTGGCCCCAGGGTCCTACGAGCAGTACTTC; cdr3_aa: CASSLAPGSYEQYF
j_call: TRBJ1-2; v_call: TRBV12-5; clone_size: .; d_call: .; cdr3_nt: TGTGCTAGTGGTTTGGTACAGCTCTATGGCTACACCTTC; cdr3_aa: CASGLVQLYGYTF
j_call: TRBJ2-3; v_call: TRBV10-3; clone_size: .; d_call: .; cdr3_nt: TGTGCCATCAGTGAGTCGAAGGGGGCAGATACGCAGTATTTT; cdr3_aa: CAISESKGADTQYF
j_call: TRBJ1-3; v_call: TRBV19; clone_size: .; d_call: .; cdr3_nt: TGTGCCAGTATGAGACCGGGACTAGGAAACACCATATATTTT; cdr3_aa: CASMRPGLGNTIYF
j_call: TRBJ1-2; v_call: TRBV5-8; clone_size: .; d_call: .; cdr3_nt: TGTGCCAGCAGCTTGGTTGGAGCATCTTGGAGCTATGGCTACACCTTC; cdr3_aa: CASSLVGASWSYGYTF
j_call: TRBJ2-3; v_call: TRBV15; clone_size: .; d_call: .; cdr3_nt: TGTGCCACCAGCAGAGAAGGCGGGACCGGGGCAGATACGCAGTATTTT; cdr3_aa: CATSREGGTGADTQYF
j_call: TRBJ1-6; v_call: TRBV6-4; clone_size: .; d_call: .; cdr3_nt: TGTGCCAGCTCCCGGGTGCGGGATTCACCCCTCCACTTT; cdr3_aa: CASSRVRDSPLHF
j_call: TRBJ1-2; v_call: TRBV7-6; clone_size: .; d_call: .; cdr3_nt: TGTGCCAGCAGCTTCGCGTCAGGGTCCTATGGCTACACCTTC; cdr3_aa: CASSFASGSYGYTF
j_call: TRBJ2-5; v_call: TRBV3-1/TRBV3-2; clone_size: .; d_call: TRBD1; cdr3_nt: TGTGCCAGCAGCCTACGGACAGGCTTTCAAGAGACCCAGTACTTC; cdr3_aa: CASSLRTGFQETQYF
j_call: TRBJ1-1; v_call: TRBV10-3; clone_size: few; d_call: TRBD1; cdr3_nt: TGTGCCATCAGGAGGACAGGGGAGACCACTGAAGCTTTCTTT; cdr3_aa: CAIRRTGETTEAFF
j_call: TRBJ1-1; v_call: TRBV19; clone_size: .; d_call: .; cdr3_nt: TGTGCCAGTAGTTCCTACTCCAGGGGTAACACTGAAGCTTTCTTT; cdr3_aa: CASSSYSRGNTEAFF
j_call: TRBJ2-1; v_call: TRBV29-1; clone_size: .; d_call: TRBD1; cdr3_nt: TGCAGCGTTGGGACAGGGACCCTAGTAGATGAGCAGTTCTTC; cdr3_aa: CSVGTGTLVDEQFF
j_call: TRBJ1-5; v_call: TRBV2; clone_size: .; d_call: .; cdr3_nt: TGTGCCAGCAGTTCCCTCTTGTATGCTAGGTTGGGCAATCAGCCCCAGCATTTT; cdr3_aa: CASSSLLYARLGNQPQHF
j_call: TRBJ2-7; v_call: TRBV13; clone_size: once; d_call: TRBD2; cdr3_nt: TGTGCCAGCAGCTACCGGAGCGGGGGCTCCTACGAGCAGTACTTC; cdr3_aa: CASSYRSGGSYEQYF
j_call: TRBJ2-1; v_call: TRBV6-5; clone_size: .; d_call: .; cdr3_nt: TGTGCCAGCAGTCCAGGGTTGGGGGGCAATGAGCAGTTCTTC; cdr3_aa: CASSPGLGGNEQFF
j_call: TRBJ1-2; v_call: TRBV6-5; clone_size: .; d_call: .; cdr3_nt: TGTGCCAGCAGCCTTCAGGATCCAGCGGGAGGCTACACCTTC; cdr3_aa: CASSLQDPAGGYTF
j_call: TRBJ1-5; v_call: TRBV30; clone_size: .; d_call: .; cdr3_nt: TGTGCCTGGAGTTTCCTCGGAGCGGCGGGGCAGCCCCAGCATTTT; cdr3_aa: CAWSFLGAAGQPQHF
j_call: TRBJ1-1; v_call: TRBV12-5; clone_size: .; d_call: .; cdr3_nt: TGTGCTAGTGGTTTGGGTTTGGCAGAGGCCACTGAAGCTTTCTTT; cdr3_aa: CASGLGLAEATEAFF
j_call: TRBJ1-6; v_call: TRBV18; clone_size: .; d_call: .; cdr3_nt: TGTGCCAGCTCAACAGAGACTACCAACGATGCGGCCCTCCACTTT; cdr3_aa: CASSTETTNDAALHF
j_call: TRBJ2-5; v_call: TRBV30; clone_size: .; d_call: TRBD2; cdr3_nt: TGTGCCTGGAGTGGGGGGGGTGAGAAGACCCAGTACTTC; cdr3_aa: CAWSGGGEKTQYF
j_call: TRBJ1-1; v_call: TRBV10-1; clone_size: .; d_call: TRBD1; cdr3_nt: TGCGCCAGCAGCAGAAGACAGGGGAACGCTGAAGCTTTCTTT; cdr3_aa: CASSRRQGNAEAFF
j_call: TRBJ2-7; v_call: TRBV7-2; clone_size: .; d_call: .; cdr3_nt: TGTGCCAGCAGCTTAGCGAACAGCCTAAACTACGAGCAGTACTTC; cdr3_aa: CASSLANSLNYEQYF
j_call: TRBJ1-2; v_call: TRBV5-4; clone_size: .; d_call: TRBD1; cdr3_nt: TGTGCCAGCACCCTCGACAGGGGTCTAGCTAACTATGGCTACACCTTC; cdr3_aa: CASTLDRGLANYGYTF
j_call: TRBJ1-5; v_call: TRBV18; clone_size: .; d_call: TRBD1; cdr3_nt: TGTGCCAGCTCACCCACAGGGGAGAATCAGCCCCAGCATTTT; cdr3_aa: CASSPTGENQPQHF
j_call: TRBJ1-1; v_call: TRBV5-1; clone_size: few; d_call: TRBD1; cdr3_nt: TGCGCCAGCAGCCAATCGACAGGGGCCGAGAACACTGAAGCTTTCTTT; cdr3_aa: CASSQSTGAENTEAFF